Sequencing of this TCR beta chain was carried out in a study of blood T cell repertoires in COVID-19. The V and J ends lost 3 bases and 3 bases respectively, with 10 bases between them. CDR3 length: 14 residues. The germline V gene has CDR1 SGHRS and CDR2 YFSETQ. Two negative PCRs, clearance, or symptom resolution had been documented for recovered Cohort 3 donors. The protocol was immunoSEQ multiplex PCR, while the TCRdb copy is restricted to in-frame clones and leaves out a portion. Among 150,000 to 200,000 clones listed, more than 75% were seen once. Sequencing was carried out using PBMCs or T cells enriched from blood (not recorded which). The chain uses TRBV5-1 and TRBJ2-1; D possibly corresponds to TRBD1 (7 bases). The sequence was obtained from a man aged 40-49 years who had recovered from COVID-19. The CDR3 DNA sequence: TGCGCCAGCAGCTCGGGGGACAGCTACAATGAGCAGTTCTTC. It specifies CASSSGDSYNEQFF.